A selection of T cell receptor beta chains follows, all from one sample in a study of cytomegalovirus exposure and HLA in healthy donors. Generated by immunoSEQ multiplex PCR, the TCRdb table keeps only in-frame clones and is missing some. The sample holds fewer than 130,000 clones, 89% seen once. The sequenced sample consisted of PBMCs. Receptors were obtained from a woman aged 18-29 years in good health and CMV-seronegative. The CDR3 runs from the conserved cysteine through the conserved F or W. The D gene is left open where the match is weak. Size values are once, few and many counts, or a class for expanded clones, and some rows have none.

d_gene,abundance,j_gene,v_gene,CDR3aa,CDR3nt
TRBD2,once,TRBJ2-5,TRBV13,CASRSWEGETQYF,TGTGCCAGCAGATCATGGGAGGGAGAGACCCAGTACTTC
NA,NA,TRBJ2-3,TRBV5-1,CASTPGGNTDTQYF,TGCGCCAGCACCCCTGGCGGGAACACAGATACGCAGTATTTT
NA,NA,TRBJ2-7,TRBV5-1,CASSLDRMYEQYF,TGCGCCAGCAGCTTGGACAGAATGTACGAGCAGTACTTC
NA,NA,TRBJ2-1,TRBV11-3,CASSLDLESQQFF,TGTGCCAGCAGCTTAGATCTCGAGTCTCAGCAGTTCTTC
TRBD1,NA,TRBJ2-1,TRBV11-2,CASRQLRDRGLRGVNEQFF,TGTGCCAGCAGACAACTCCGGGACAGGGGGCTGCGGGGCGTAAATGAGCAGTTCTTC
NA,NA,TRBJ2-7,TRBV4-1,CASSQDITVNYEQYF,TGCGCCAGCAGCCAAGATATCACAGTCAACTACGAGCAGTACTTC
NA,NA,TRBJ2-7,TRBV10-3,CAISESKVPSHLTSTGEQYF,TGTGCCATCAGTGAGTCAAAGGTACCTTCCCACCTGACCTCTACGGGAGAGCAGTACTTC
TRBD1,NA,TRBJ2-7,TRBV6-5,CASSYKGQGTYEQYF,TGTGCCAGCAGTTACAAGGGACAGGGGACCTACGAGCAGTACTTC
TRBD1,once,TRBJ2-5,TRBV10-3,CAIKSDRGHETQYF,TGTGCCATCAAAAGTGACAGGGGGCATGAGACCCAGTACTTC
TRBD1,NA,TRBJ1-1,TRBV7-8,CASSFRQGSTEAFF,TGTGCCAGCAGCTTTCGACAGGGGAGCACTGAAGCTTTCTTT
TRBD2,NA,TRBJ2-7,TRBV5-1,CASSLEASGSSYEQYF,TGCGCCAGCAGCTTGGAGGCTAGCGGTTCCTCCTACGAGCAGTACTTC
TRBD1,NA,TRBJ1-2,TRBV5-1,CASSLATGGLTNYGYTF,TGCGCCAGCAGCTTGGCCACAGGGGGCCTAACTAACTATGGCTACACCTTC
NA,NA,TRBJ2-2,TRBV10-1,CASSGHLNTGELFF,TGCGCCAGCTCGGGACACCTAAACACCGGGGAGCTGTTTTTT
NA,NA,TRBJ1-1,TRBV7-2,CASSLAEGTEAFF,TGTGCCAGCAGCTTAGCGGAGGGGACTGAAGCTTTCTTT
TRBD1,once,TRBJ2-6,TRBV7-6,CASSLSRQGVSGANVLTF,TGTGCCAGCAGCTTAAGTAGACAGGGGGTCTCCGGGGCCAACGTCCTGACTTTC
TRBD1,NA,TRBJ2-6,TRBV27,CASSLQQGAGANVLTF,TGTGCCAGCAGTTTACAACAGGGGGCTGGGGCCAACGTCCTGACTTTC